This TCR beta chain appears in the sequencing data of a study of cytomegalovirus exposure and HLA in healthy donors (dated by TCRdb to 2016 to 2017). With regard to the full study: According to a later analysis, the roughly 120 validation repertoires were produced on the same platform as the approximately 600 repertoires of the first cohort. The aim of the study was to test whether cataloging public T cell receptors could identify signatures of past pathogen exposure. In addition to the first cohort of approximately 650 subjects, a separate validation cohort of 120 different subjects was used. To predict cytomegalovirus infection status, the study combined high-throughput TCR immunosequencing, statistical association of individual TCRs with disease status, and machine learning.

Receptors were amplified or captured by the immunoSEQ multiplex PCR assay. Per the source publication's procedure: A statistical classification framework was built to diagnose cytomegalovirus status from the catalog of TCR beta chain sequences. As stored in TCRdb, this immuneACCESS dataset retains in-frame rearrangements with V and J assigned. A fraction of the clones does not appear; measured against another copy, unresolved V genes explain less than half of the discrepancy, and the remainder lacks a known reason. V and J calls and clone size are as listed in that table; D and trimming were resolved from the DNA. A total of roughly 100,000 clones appear in this sample, approximately 86% of them only once. In total, the top ten clones hold about 4% of the sample. Results and caveats for the whole study, not just this receptor: The study listed 170 or so TCR beta chains as associated with cytomegalovirus. In vitro tests confirmed that a few of the cytomegalovirus-associated TCR beta chains recognize cytomegalovirus antigens. The authors suggested that the approach could potentially be generalized to other disease states and immunological phenotypes. All 120 or so repertoires were used to score co-occurrence in the validation cohort in a later analysis, because that analysis had no HLA typing for the cohort. Most TCR sequences were seen in very few donors, while some public TCRs were found in many individuals. Cytomegalovirus status was reported to be diagnosed by the classifier with high specificity and sensitivity in both the original and validation cohorts. A later analysis found that TCRs clustered in the first cohort also tended to co-occur in the 95 to 150 validation repertoires, with approximately 95% of cluster scores above 0.

V is pruned by 8 bases and J by 4 bases, leaving 7 bases of the junction without a gene match. CDR1 and CDR2, per the germline V gene, are SQVTM and ANQGSEA. There are 12 amino acids in the CDR3, from cysteine to phenylalanine inclusive. Only CDR3 DNA remains: 36 bases, in frame from the first base. The donors belonged to the validation cohort of 90 to 150 subjects, which was separate from the roughly 670-subject first cohort. Turning to this clone: It has no known antigen specificity. One base away there is no much larger clone; base qualities are not given.

This receptor chain uses TRBV29-1 and TRBJ1-1, with TRBD1 identical over 7 junction bases. Sequencing was carried out using PBMCs. The source of this sequence is a young woman in good health and CMV-seropositive. The DNA reads as follows: TGCAGCCCGCGACAGGGTGTCACTGAAGCTTTCTTT. The resulting protein is CSPRQGVTEAFF.